Below are 11 T cell receptor beta chains sequenced from a single sample in a study of CD8 T cell repertoires and HIV-1 epitope variants. Produced via immunoSEQ multiplex PCR; TCRdb's table is partial and in-frame only. The sample has over 90,000 clones; roughly 80% are singletons. The material sequenced was uncultured baseline CD8+ T cells from peripheral blood mononuclear cells (PBMCs). Receptors were obtained from a male donor with HIV.

The chain joins TRBV2 to TRBJ2-5; 11 nucleotides align to TRBD2. Germline V lookup: CDR1 SNHLY, CDR2 FYNNEI. J lost 1 base, V lost 6 bases, and 13 bases had no gene match. The CDR3 loop spans 18 amino acids. In nucleotides, the CDR3 is TGTGCCAGCAGAATCGGGGGACTAGCGGCTAAGAGCCAAGAGACCCAGTACTTC. Its translation is CASRIGGLAAKSQETQYF.

CDR3 in DNA: TGTGCCAGCAGTCCCTATGGTAGCGGGAGTAGGAATGAGCAGTTCTTC. Translation gives CASSPYGSGSRNEQFF. This chain uses TRBV28 with TRBJ2-1; the match to TRBD2 covers 9 bases. The CDR3 consists of 16 residues. Germline CDR1 reads MDHEN; CDR2 reads SYDVKM. J was trimmed by 7 bases and V by 5 bases; bases with no gene match: 12.

This chain joins TRBV27 and TRBJ2-5; TRBD2 aligns across 9 bases. The CDR3 loop spans 14 amino acids. Germline V gene data show CDR1 as MNHEY and CDR2 as SMNVEV (reference sequence). After removal of 3 bases from V and 2 bases from J, the junction contained 1 base not matched to a gene. The CDR3 DNA reads as TGTGCCAGCAGTTTCACTAGCGGGCAAGAGACCCAGTACTTC. Protein: CASSFTSGQETQYF.

This clone occurred a few times. The rearrangement links TRBV28 to TRBJ2-1; tentatively, D is TRBD2 (5 bases). CDR1 is MDHEN, CDR2 SYDVKM, per germline. V was trimmed by 5 bases and J by 5 bases, leaving 10 bases between them. CDR3 length: 13 residues. CDR3 sequence: CASSLEEDNEQFF. The DNA for the CDR3 is TGTGCCAGCAGTCTAGAGGAGGACAATGAGCAGTTCTTC. Filled out from reference TRBV28 and TRBJ2-1, the complete variable domain reads DVKVTQSSRYLVKRTGEKVFLECVQDMDHENMFWYRQDPGLGLRLIYFSYDVKMKEKGDIPEGYSVSREKKERFSLILESASTNQTSMYLCASSLEEDNEQFFGPGTRLTVL.

The V and J genes are TRBV5-1 and TRBJ1-1; 7 bases map to TRBD1. The length of the CDR3 is 17 residues. From germline, CDR1 is SGHRS and CDR2 YFSETQ. Germline trimming cut 3 bases from V and 5 bases from J; bases unmatched to any gene: 16. The CDR3 sequence is CASSSGVGGPGGTEAFF. For the CDR3, the DNA is TGCGCCAGCAGCTCGGGCGTAGGGGGCCCGGGGGGAACTGAAGCTTTCTTT.

The sample holds a few counts of this clone. The chain couples TRBV2 to TRBJ2-3, with 8 bases lining up with TRBD2. The CDR3 contains 14 residues. CDR1 is SNHLY and CDR2 is FYNNEI in the germline V gene. The CDR3 region has the DNA TGTGGCACACGGACTAGCAGACCCACAGATACGCAGTATTTT. This sequence encodes CGTRTSRPTDTQYF.

This clone came up a few times. The rearrangement uses TRBV4-1 and TRBJ2-7; the D is unclear. V lost 5 bases to trimming and J lost 3 bases, with 8 bases between them. This CDR3 comprises 12 residues. The germline V gene has CDR1 MGHRA and CDR2 YSYEKL. The CDR3 region has the DNA TGCGCCAGCAGCGGCAGCCTCTACGAGCAGTACTTC. As protein: CASSGSLYEQYF.

The V and J genes are TRBV7-2 and TRBJ2-7; D is uncertain. V was shortened by 5 bases and J by 0 bases, with 8 bases between the two germline ends. CDR3 size: 13 residues. Looked up from germline, CDR1 is SGHTA and CDR2 is FQGNSA. The CDR3 DNA follows: TGTGCCAGCAGCCGCGGTTCCTCCTACGAGCAGTACTTC. Residues: CASSRGSSYEQYF.

The J gene is TRBJ2-3, the V gene TRBV2, with D uncertain. CDR3 size: 14 residues. Trimming took off 3 bases at V and 4 bases at J, with 11 bases between the two ends. The V gene's germline CDR1 is SNHLY and CDR2 FYNNEI. The CDR3 DNA follows: TGTGCCAGCAGTGAGGGGTCTATGGCAGATACGCAGTATTTT. It codes for CASSEGSMADTQYF.

The chain recombines TRBV25-1 with TRBJ2-7; 7 bases are a match to TRBD1. Unmatched junction bases numbered 5, after V lost 3 bases and J lost 3 bases. The CDR3 is 14 amino acids. Looked up from germline, CDR1 is MGHDK and CDR2 is SYGVNS. This CDR3 reads CASSDPGQFYEQYF. The CDR3 coding sequence is TGTGCCAGCAGTGACCCGGGACAGTTCTACGAGCAGTACTTC.

V gene TRBV29-1 combines with J gene TRBJ2-1, with TRBD1 as a possible D gene (6 bases). CDR1 SQVTM and CDR2 ANQGSEA come from the germline V gene. This CDR3 has 13 residues. V was clipped by 4 bases and J by 4 bases, with 11 bases between them. The CDR3 spells CSVAQDRYNEQFF. In DNA form, the CDR3 reads TGCAGCGTTGCGCAGGACAGATACAATGAGCAGTTCTTC.